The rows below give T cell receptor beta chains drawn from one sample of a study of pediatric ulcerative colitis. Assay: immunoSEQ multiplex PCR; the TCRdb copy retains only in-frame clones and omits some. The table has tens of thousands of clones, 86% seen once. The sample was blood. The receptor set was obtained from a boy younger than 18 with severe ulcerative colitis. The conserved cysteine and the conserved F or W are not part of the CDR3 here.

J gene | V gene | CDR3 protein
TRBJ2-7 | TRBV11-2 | ASGWDRDYEQY
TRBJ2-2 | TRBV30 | AWSIGGTGELF
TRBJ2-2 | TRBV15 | ATRFSDANTGELF
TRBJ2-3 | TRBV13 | ASSYTGLLTDTQY
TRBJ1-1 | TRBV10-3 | AISDLTGAHSTEAF
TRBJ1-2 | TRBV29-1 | SVDSVYGYT
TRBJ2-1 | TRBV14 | ASSHRLAAHNEQF
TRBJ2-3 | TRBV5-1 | ASRPTSGRTDTQY
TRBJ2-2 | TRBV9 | ASSGQRLANTGELF
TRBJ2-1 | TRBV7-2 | ASSLGAYLSF
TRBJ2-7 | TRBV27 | ASSPGQGLYEQY
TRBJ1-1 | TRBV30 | AWSPGIGMNTEAF
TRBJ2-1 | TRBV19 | ASSIGGPNEQF
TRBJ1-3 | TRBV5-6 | ASSFGSGNTIY
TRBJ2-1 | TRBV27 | ASGRGSSYNEQF
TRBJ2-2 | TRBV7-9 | ASSPRTGANTGELF
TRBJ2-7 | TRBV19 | ASSMSTDSFYEQY
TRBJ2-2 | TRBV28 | ASKRSGPNTGELF
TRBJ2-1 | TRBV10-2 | ASSSGIYTLRDNEQF
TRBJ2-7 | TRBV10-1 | ASSPGTNYEQY
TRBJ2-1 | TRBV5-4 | ASSLLAGGPNEQF
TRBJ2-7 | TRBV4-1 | ASSQELAGGLDEQY
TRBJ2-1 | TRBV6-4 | ASSDGRDNEQF
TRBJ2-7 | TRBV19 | ASTPGQGAYEQY
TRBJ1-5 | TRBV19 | ASSIQGDQPQH
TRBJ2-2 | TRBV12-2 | ASRLGQGYTGELF
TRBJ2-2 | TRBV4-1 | ASSRSTGTSNTGELF
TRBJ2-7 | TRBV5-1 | ASSLSGPGNYEQY
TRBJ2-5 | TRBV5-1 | ASSLVGGGQETQY
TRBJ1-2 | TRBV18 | ASSQGTANANYGYT
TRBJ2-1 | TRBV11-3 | ASSLDPPHRSSYNEQF
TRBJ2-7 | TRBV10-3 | ATGNLQRDINYEQY
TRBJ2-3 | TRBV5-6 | ASSLGARPLTQY
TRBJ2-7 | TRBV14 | ASSQDPGGYEQY
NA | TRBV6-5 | ASSYEDGSYEQY
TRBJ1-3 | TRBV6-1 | ASSEVDRVVGNTIY